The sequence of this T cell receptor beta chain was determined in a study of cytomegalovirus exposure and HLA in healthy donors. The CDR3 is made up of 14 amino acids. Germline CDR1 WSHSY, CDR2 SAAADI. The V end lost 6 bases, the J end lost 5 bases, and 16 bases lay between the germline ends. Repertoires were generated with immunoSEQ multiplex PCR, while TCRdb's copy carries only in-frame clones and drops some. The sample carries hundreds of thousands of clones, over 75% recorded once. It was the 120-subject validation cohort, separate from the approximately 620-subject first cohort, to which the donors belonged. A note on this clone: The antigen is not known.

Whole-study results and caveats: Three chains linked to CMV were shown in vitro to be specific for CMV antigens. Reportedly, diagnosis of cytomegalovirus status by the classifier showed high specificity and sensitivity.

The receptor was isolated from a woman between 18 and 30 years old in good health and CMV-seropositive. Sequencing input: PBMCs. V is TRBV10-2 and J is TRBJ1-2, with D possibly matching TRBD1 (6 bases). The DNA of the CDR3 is TGCGCCAGCAGCTCAGGGGTGGGGGGGTATGGCTACACCTTC. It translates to CASSSGVGGYGYTF.